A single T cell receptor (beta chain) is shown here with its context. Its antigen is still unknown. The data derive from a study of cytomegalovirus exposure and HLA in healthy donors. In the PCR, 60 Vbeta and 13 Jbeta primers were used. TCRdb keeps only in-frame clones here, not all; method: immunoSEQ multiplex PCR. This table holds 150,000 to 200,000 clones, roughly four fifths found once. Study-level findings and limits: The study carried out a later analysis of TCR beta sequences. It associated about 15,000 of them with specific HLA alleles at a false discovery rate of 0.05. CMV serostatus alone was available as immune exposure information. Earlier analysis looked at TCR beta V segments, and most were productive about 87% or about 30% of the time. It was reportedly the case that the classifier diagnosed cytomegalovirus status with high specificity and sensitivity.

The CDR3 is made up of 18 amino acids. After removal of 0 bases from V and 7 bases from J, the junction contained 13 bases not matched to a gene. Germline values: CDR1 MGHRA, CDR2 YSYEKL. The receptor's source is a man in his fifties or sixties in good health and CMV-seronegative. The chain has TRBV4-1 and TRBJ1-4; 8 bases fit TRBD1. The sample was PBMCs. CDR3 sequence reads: CASSQDRFRRQGREKLFF. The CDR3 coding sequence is TGCGCCAGCAGCCAAGATAGGTTCCGGAGACAGGGGCGTGAAAAACTGTTTTTT.